A single sample gave rise to the 20 T cell receptor beta chains below, sequenced in a study of cytomegalovirus exposure and HLA in healthy donors. The PCR had 60 Vbeta and 13 Jbeta primers. TCRdb's copy holds only in-frame clones and misses some; the assay was immunoSEQ multiplex PCR. The sample has under 200,000 clones; over 70% are singletons. Sequences were obtained from PBMCs. These TCRs come from a woman aged 50 to 65 in good health and CMV-seronegative.

J is TRBJ2-3 and V is TRBV7-3; 13 bases are a match to TRBD2. The trim removed 2 bases at V and 6 bases at J, leaving 17 bases unmatched. Germline CDR1 is SGHTA and CDR2 is FQGTGA. This CDR3 comprises 20 residues. This chain's CDR3 is CASSLCRPGLAGPTLDTQYF. CDR3 DNA sequence: TGTGCCAGCAGCTTATGTCGGCCGGGACTAGCGGGACCAACCCTTGATACGCAGTATTTT. Combining the CDR3 with reference TRBV7-3 and TRBJ2-3 gives the whole variable domain GAGVSQTPSNKVTEKGKYVELRCDPISGHTALYWYRQSLGQGPEFLIYFQGTGAADDSGLPNDRFFAVRPEGSVSTLKIQRTERGDSAVYLCASSLCRPGLAGPTLDTQYFGPGTRLTVL.

The V gene is TRBV5-8, the J gene TRBJ2-3, with D possibly TRBD1 on 5 matching bases. Trimming shortened V by 7 bases and J by 5 bases, and 11 bases separated the two germline ends. CDR1 is SGHTS, CDR2 YDEGEE, per germline. CDR3 length equals 12 residues. The CDR3 region is CASSIQGDTQYF. CDR3 nucleotides: TGTGCCAGCTCCATCCAGGGAGATACGCAGTATTTT.

This chain uses TRBV28 with TRBJ2-7; the D gene is possibly TRBD2 (7 bases). The CDR3 extends over 15 amino acids. The V end lost 6 bases, the J end lost 6 bases, and 21 bases lay between the germline ends. Germline V lookup: CDR1 MDHEN, CDR2 SYDVKM. CDR3 sequence (DNA): TGTGCCAGCAGCCAAGGGGGGCAGGGAGGGAGCGAGCAGTACTTC. Its translation is CASSQGGQGGSEQYF.

The chain links TRBV6-1 to TRBJ1-1, with D possibly matching TRBD1 (6 bases). The length of the CDR3 is 13 residues. Germline V gene lookup returns CDR1 MNHNS and CDR2 SASEGT. The germline V and J ends were trimmed by 7 bases and 9 bases, with 18 bases remaining between them. DNA of the CDR3: TGTGCCAGCACCTTAGGGATCCGGGACAAAGCTTTCTTT. Its translation: CASTLGIRDKAFF.

CDR3 DNA: TGCGCCAGCAGCCCCCGACAGGGGGATGAAAAACTGTTTTTT. Translation: CASSPRQGDEKLFF. The rearrangement links TRBV4-1 to TRBJ1-4, with 9 bases aligning to TRBD1. Per germline, CDR1 MGHRA and CDR2 YSYEKL. The CDR3 sequence is 14 residues long. The trim removed 4 bases at V and 6 bases at J, leaving 3 bases unmatched.

The chain uses TRBV10-3 and TRBJ2-1; TRBD2 matches at 10 bases. CDR1 ENHRY and CDR2 SYGVKD come from the germline V gene. This CDR3 has 15 residues. J lost 0 bases, V lost 6 bases, and 2 bases had no gene match. The CDR3 is CAIRLAGNSYNEQFF. The CDR3 region has the DNA TGTGCCATCAGACTAGCGGGGAACTCCTACAATGAGCAGTTCTTC.

The rearrangement uses TRBV20-1 and TRBJ2-7; no clear D gene. V lost 7 bases and J lost 2, with 9 bases in between. The germline gives CDR1 DFQATT, CDR2 SNEGSKA (reference sequence). There are 11 residues in the CDR3. Written as DNA, the CDR3 is TGCAGTGTAGCCCGCGCCTACGAGCAGTACTTC. Its translation is CSVARAYEQYF.

This sequence joins TRBV19 and TRBJ1-2; D is perhaps TRBD1 (5 bases). V lost 6 bases, J lost 6 bases, and 14 bases lay in between. This CDR3 comprises 13 residues. Germline V gene sequence: CDR1 LNHDA, CDR2 SQIVND (reference sequence). The CDR3 is CASSPPAQDGYTF. For the CDR3, the DNA is TGTGCCAGTAGCCCACCGGCACAGGATGGCTACACCTTC.

The genes are TRBV4-1 and TRBJ2-5; D is unresolved. V was cut by 0 bases and J by 5 bases, with 7 bases left in between. Germline lookup yields CDR1 MGHRA and CDR2 YSYEKL. CDR3 size: 13 residues. The CDR3 DNA reads as TGCGCCAGCAGCCAAGATCGGTGGGAGACCCAGTACTTC. Amino acids: CASSQDRWETQYF.

V usage is TRBV14 and J usage is TRBJ2-3; D is unclear. The CDR3 totals 14 residues. Germline V gene data show CDR1 as SGHDN and CDR2 as FVKESK. V lost 1 base to trimming and J lost 3 bases, with 8 bases between them. CDR3 sequence: CASSQAYLTDTQYF. The CDR3, as DNA: TGTGCCAGCAGCCAAGCTTATTTGACAGATACGCAGTATTTT.

The V call is TRBV11-3, the J call TRBJ2-3; D is possibly TRBD1 (5 bases). The V gene lost 1 base and the J gene lost 4 bases, with 9 bases spanning the gap. Germline values: CDR1 SGHNT, CDR2 YENEEA. This CDR3 has 14 residues. CDR3 residues: CASSLGEGADTQYF. CDR3 nucleotides: TGTGCCAGCAGCTTAGGGGAAGGGGCAGATACGCAGTATTTT.

The rearrangement joins TRBV6-4 to TRBJ1-2, with TRBD1 matching over 11 bases. With 2 bases clipped from V and 3 bases from J, the junction kept 8 bases outside the gene matches. This CDR3 region has 17 residues. CDR1 and CDR2 from the germline V gene are MRHNA and SNTAGT. The CDR3 loop is CASSDQPGTGGYYGYTF. The CDR3 coding sequence is TGTGCCAGCAGTGACCAACCTGGGACAGGGGGATACTATGGCTACACCTTC.

The rearrangement links TRBV18 to TRBJ1-2; the D is unclear. This CDR3 is built from 14 residues. V was cut by 5 bases and J by 2 bases, with 12 bases left in between. Germline-derived CDR1 and CDR2 are KGHSH and LQKENI. In DNA, the CDR3 is TGTGCCAGCTCAACCAGAGGAGCCAACTATGGCTACACCTTC. Residues: CASSTRGANYGYTF.

The V and J genes are TRBV4-1 and TRBJ2-3; 10 positions match TRBD1. The CDR3 is 15 amino acids. Trimming removed 1 base from V and 4 bases from J; junction bases left unmatched: 2. Germline CDR1 and CDR2: MGHRA and YSYEKL. In nucleotides, the CDR3 is TGCGCCAGCAGCCAAGGCGGACAGGGGGCAGATACGCAGTATTTT. Residues: CASSQGGQGADTQYF.

The rearrangement uses TRBV6-5 and TRBJ1-1; TRBD1 might be the D (5 bases). V dropped 5 bases and J dropped 6 bases, with 16 bases sitting between them. Germline V lookup: CDR1 MNHEY, CDR2 SVGAGI. This CDR3 spans 14 amino acids. In nucleotides, the CDR3 is TGTGCCAGCAGTACCCCGGGCAGGGATCCTGAAGCTTTCTTT. Its protein is CASSTPGRDPEAFF.

This rearrangement joins TRBV5-4 to TRBJ1-2; 9 nucleotides align to TRBD1. Germline V gene lookup returns CDR1 SGHNT and CDR2 YYREEE (reference sequence). This CDR3 contains 14 residues. V shed 4 bases and J 4 bases; nucleotides not matched to a gene: 5. This CDR3 reads CASSPGTGLYGYTF. In DNA, the CDR3 is TGTGCCAGCAGCCCCGGGACAGGGCTCTATGGCTACACCTTC. Full variable domain (outside the CDR3, taken from reference TRBV5-4 and TRBJ1-2): ETGVTQSPTHLIKTRGQQVTLRCSSQSGHNTVSWYQQALGQGPQFIFQYYREEENGRGNFPPRFSGLQFPNYSSELNVNALELDDSALYLCASSPGTGLYGYTFGSGTRLTVV.

The V call is TRBV6-4, the J call TRBJ1-1, with 7 bases matching TRBD1. This CDR3 comprises 13 residues. V gave up 6 bases and J gave up 2 bases; unmatched junction bases: 3. Germline CDR1 MRHNA, CDR2 SNTAGT. CDR3 bases: TGTGCCAGCAGACAGGGGATCAACACTGAAGCTTTCTTT. Residues: CASRQGINTEAFF.

This chain joins TRBV6-5 and TRBJ2-1; 11 positions agree with TRBD1. The CDR3 totals 15 residues. The germline CDR1 and CDR2 sequences are MNHEY and SVGAGI. Germline trimming cut 6 bases from V and 5 bases from J; bases unmatched to any gene: 6. CDR3 coding DNA: TGTGCCAGCAGACCCGGACAGGGGGCTAACAATGAGCAGTTCTTC. Amino acids: CASRPGQGANNEQFF.

V gene TRBV5-6 combines with J gene TRBJ2-5, with 10 bases fitting TRBD2. This CDR3 has 14 amino acids. The V and J ends lost 3 bases and 7 bases, in that order; junction bases with no gene match: 6. From germline, CDR1 is SGHDT and CDR2 YYEEEE. Here the CDR3 DNA reads TGTGCCAGCAGCTCTAGCGGGAGAGGGGCGACCCAGTACTTC. It is translated as CASSSSGRGATQYF. Complete variable domain (other parts from reference TRBV5-6 and TRBJ2-5): DAGVTQSPTHLIKTRGQQVTLRCSPKSGHDTVSWYQQALGQGPQFIFQYYEEEERQRGNFPDRFSGHQFPNYSSELNVNALLLGDSALYLCASSSSGRGATQYFGPGTRLLVL.

The chain is built from TRBV13 and TRBJ2-4; 11 positions match TRBD1. This CDR3 has 15 amino acids. CDR1 and CDR2 from the germline V gene are PRHDT and FYEKMQ (reference sequence). With 3 bases clipped from V and 3 bases from J, the junction kept 1 base outside the gene matches. The CDR3 is CASSLGQGDKNIQYF. CDR3 coding DNA: TGTGCCAGCAGCTTGGGACAGGGGGACAAAAACATTCAGTACTTC.